These 8 T cell receptor beta chains came from one sample sequenced in a study of read filtering for tumor transcriptome and immune sequencing. The library was built from roughly 400 ng RNA with molecular barcoded adaptors for alpha/delta and beta/gamma chains. TCRdb processed the reads anew with MiXCR; each CDR3 protein has one entry. Altogether around 30,000 distinct CDR3 sequences are present, around 20% being singletons, with the ten largest covering roughly 17%. The sequencing input was a population of CD138-negative cells sorted from bone marrow. These receptors originate from a donor aged 40 or older with multiple myeloma.

This chain joins TRBV19 and TRBJ2-5, with D unresolved. V gave up 3 bases and J gave up 2 bases, with 1 base separating them. This CDR3 contains 11 residues. Per germline, CDR1 LNHDA and CDR2 SQIVND (reference sequence). The CDR3 protein is CASSIQETQYF. The CDR3 DNA reads as TGTGCCAGTAGTATTCAAGAGACCCAGTACTTC.

Turning to this clonotype: At one end, the junction sequence differs from germline, possibly due to a read error. The chain is built from TRBV28 and TRBJ1-4; D is perhaps TRBD1 (6 bases). The length of the CDR3 is 15 residues. Per germline, CDR1 MDHEN and CDR2 SYDVKM. The CDR3 bases are TGCGCCAGCAGTTCCCAGGGGCCAACTAATGAAAAACTGTTTTTT. This gives the protein CASSSQGPTNEKLFF.

This clonotype was seen at least ten times. The chain links TRBV19 to TRBJ1-5; perhaps TRBD1 as D (5 bases). Per germline, CDR1 LNHDA and CDR2 SQIVND (reference sequence). The CDR3 loop spans 13 amino acids. V lost 3 bases to trimming and J lost 6 bases, with 9 bases between them. In DNA form, the CDR3 reads TGTGCCAGTAGTATCCAGGGCGGTCAGCCCCAGCATTTT. Translation: CASSIQGGQPQHF.

This clonotype was observed many times. The genes are TRBV29-1 and TRBJ1-2, with no clear D. Germline-derived CDR1 and CDR2 are SQVTM and ANQGSEA. This CDR3 has 12 amino acids. V was pared by 1 base and J by 2 bases, with 5 bases between. CDR3 in DNA: TGCAGCGTTGAAGGGCGGAACTATGGCTACACCTTC. Translating gives CSVEGRNYGYTF.

This clonotype has a handful of counts. The chain joins TRBV11-2 to TRBJ1-4; D unresolved. The CDR3 is made up of 13 amino acids. Per the germline V gene, CDR1 is SGHAT and CDR2 is FQNNGV. V was pared by 3 bases and J by 8 bases, with 10 bases between. CDR3 coding DNA: TGTGCCAGCAGCTTTGTCCCCGGCGAAAAACTGTTTTTT. Translated, it gives CASSFVPGEKLFF.

The table lists this clonotype with many counts. The rearrangement links TRBV7-9 to TRBJ1-1, with D possibly TRBD1 on 6 matching bases. Per germline, CDR1 SEHNR and CDR2 FQNEAQ (reference sequence). V lost 2 bases and J 2 bases, leaving 12 bases between the germline ends. This CDR3 has 15 amino acids. The CDR3 protein is CASSLIRGLNTEAFF. In DNA, the CDR3 is TGTGCCAGCAGCTTAATCCGGGGGCTTAACACTGAAGCTTTCTTT. Drawing the rest from reference TRBV7-9 and TRBJ1-1, the complete variable domain is DTGVSQNPRHKITKRGQNVTFRCDPISEHNRLYWYRQTLGQGPEFLTYFQNEAQLEKSRLLSDRFSAERPKGSFSTLEIQRTEQGDSAMYLCASSLIRGLNTEAFFGQGTRLTVV.

CDR3 loop: CASSVGQGADTQYF. Written as DNA, the CDR3 is TGTGCCAGCAGCGTGGGACAGGGGGCAGATACGCAGTATTTT. The chain links TRBV5-5 to TRBJ2-3; 11 bases are a match to TRBD1. Germline lookup yields CDR1 SGHKS and CDR2 YYEKEE (reference sequence). The CDR3 extends over 14 amino acids. Trimming cost V 4 bases and J 4 bases; bases outside gene matches: 2.

The V call is TRBV7-6, the J call TRBJ2-2; tentative D call: TRBD2 (5 bases). The CDR3 consists of 16 residues. The V gene lost 1 base and the J gene lost 6 bases, with 15 bases spanning the gap. Per germline, CDR1 SGHVS and CDR2 FNYEAQ. The CDR3 region has the DNA TGTGCCAGCAGCTTAGAAGCGGCCAGCGGCCCCGGGGAGCTGTTTTTT. Translating gives CASSLEAASGPGELFF.